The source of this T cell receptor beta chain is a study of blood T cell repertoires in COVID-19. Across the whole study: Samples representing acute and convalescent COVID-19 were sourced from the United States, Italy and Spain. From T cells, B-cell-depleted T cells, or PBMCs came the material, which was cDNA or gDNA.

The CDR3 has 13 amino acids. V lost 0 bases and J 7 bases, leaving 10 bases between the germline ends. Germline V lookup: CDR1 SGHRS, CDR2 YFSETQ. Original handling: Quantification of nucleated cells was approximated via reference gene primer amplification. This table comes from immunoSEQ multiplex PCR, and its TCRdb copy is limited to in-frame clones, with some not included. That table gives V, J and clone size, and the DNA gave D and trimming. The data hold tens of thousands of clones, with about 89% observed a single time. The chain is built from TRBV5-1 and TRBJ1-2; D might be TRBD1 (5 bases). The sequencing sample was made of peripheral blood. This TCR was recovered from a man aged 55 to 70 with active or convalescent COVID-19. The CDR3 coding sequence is TGCGCCAGCAGCTTGGGCAGGGCCGGTGGCTACACCTTC. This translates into CASSLGRAGGYTF. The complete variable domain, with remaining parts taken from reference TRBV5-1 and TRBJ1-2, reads KAGVTQTPRYLIKTRGQQVTLSCSPISGHRSVSWYQQTPGQGLQFLFEYFSETQRNKGNFPGRFSGRQFSNSRSEMNVSTLELGDSALYLCASSLGRAGGYTFGSGTRLTVV.